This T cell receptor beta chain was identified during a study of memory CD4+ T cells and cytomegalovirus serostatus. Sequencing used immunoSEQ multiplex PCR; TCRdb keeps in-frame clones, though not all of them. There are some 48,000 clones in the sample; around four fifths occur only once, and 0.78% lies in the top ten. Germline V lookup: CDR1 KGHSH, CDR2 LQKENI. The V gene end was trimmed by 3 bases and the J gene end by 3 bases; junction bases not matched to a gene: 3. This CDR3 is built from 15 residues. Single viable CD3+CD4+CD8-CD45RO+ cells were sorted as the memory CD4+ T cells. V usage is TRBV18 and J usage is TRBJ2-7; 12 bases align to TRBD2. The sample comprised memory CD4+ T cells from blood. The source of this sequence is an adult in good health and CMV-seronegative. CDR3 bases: TGTGCCAGCTCACCCCGACTAGCGGGAGTCTACGAGCAGTACTTC. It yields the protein CASSPRLAGVYEQYF.